This is a list of T cell receptor beta chains from one sample in a study of cytomegalovirus exposure and HLA in healthy donors. The assay was immunoSEQ multiplex PCR, and TCRdb's table has in-frame clones only and misses some. The sample yields approximately 150,000 clones, about 76% seen once. The sample comprised PBMCs. Source of these receptors: a male donor in good health and CMV-seropositive. Both conserved end residues are part of each CDR3. The order of the fields is J gene, D gene, V gene, clone size, CDR3 DNA, CDR3 protein. The D gene is left open where the match is weak. Expanded clones are given a class, and other clones once, few, many or no size at all.

J gene: TRBJ2-7; D gene: TRBD2; V gene: TRBV11-2; clone size: NA; CDR3 DNA: TGTGCCAGCAGCTTTCCGACCGGGACTAGCGTTTCCTACGAGCAGTACTTC; CDR3 protein: CASSFPTGTSVSYEQYF
J gene: TRBJ2-5; D gene: TRBD2; V gene: TRBV4-3; clone size: once; CDR3 DNA: TGCGCCAGCAGCCAAGATATGGGACTAGCGGGGGGCCCCCAAGAGACCCAGTACTTC; CDR3 protein: CASSQDMGLAGGPQETQYF
J gene: TRBJ1-1; D gene: NA; V gene: TRBV6-1; clone size: NA; CDR3 DNA: TGTGCCAGCAGGATACCCCTCAGGGACACTGAAGCTTTCTTT; CDR3 protein: CASRIPLRDTEAFF
J gene: TRBJ1-2; D gene: NA; V gene: TRBV30; clone size: NA; CDR3 DNA: TGTGCCTGGAGTGCCCGGGGGGCAGTCTATGGCTACACCTTC; CDR3 protein: CAWSARGAVYGYTF
J gene: TRBJ1-6; D gene: NA; V gene: TRBV6-5; clone size: NA; CDR3 DNA: TGTGCCAGCACCAACGGGAAGGCCGCCTCACCCCTCCACTTT; CDR3 protein: CASTNGKAASPLHF
J gene: TRBJ1-6; D gene: NA; V gene: TRBV12-2; clone size: NA; CDR3 DNA: TGTGCAAGTCGCTTAGGTTCCTCCAGGGGGCTGGGGGATTCACCCCTCCACTTT; CDR3 protein: CASRLGSSRGLGDSPLHF
J gene: TRBJ2-3; D gene: NA; V gene: TRBV7-6; clone size: NA; CDR3 DNA: TGTGCCAGCAGCTTACAATACAGGGCTAGCACAGATACGCAGTATTTT; CDR3 protein: CASSLQYRASTDTQYF
J gene: TRBJ1-6; D gene: NA; V gene: TRBV7-2; clone size: NA; CDR3 DNA: TGTGCCAGCAGCTCCTACCGGAATTCACCCCTCCACTTT; CDR3 protein: CASSSYRNSPLHF
J gene: TRBJ2-1; D gene: NA; V gene: TRBV7-9; clone size: NA; CDR3 DNA: TGTGCCAGCAGCTTAGGGACAGCCTACAATGAGCAGTTCTTC; CDR3 protein: CASSLGTAYNEQFF
J gene: TRBJ2-3; D gene: TRBD2; V gene: TRBV7-2; clone size: NA; CDR3 DNA: TGTGCCAGCAGCTTACAAGGGCGGGGGGGTACGGATACGCAGTATTTT; CDR3 protein: CASSLQGRGGTDTQYF
J gene: TRBJ2-2; D gene: NA; V gene: TRBV30; clone size: NA; CDR3 DNA: TGTGCCTGGAGCCTTCCCGGGGAGCTGTTTTTT; CDR3 protein: CAWSLPGELFF
J gene: TRBJ1-4; D gene: NA; V gene: TRBV2; clone size: NA; CDR3 DNA: TGTGCCAGCAGTGGACAGCGTAGAACTAATGAAAAACTGTTTTTT; CDR3 protein: CASSGQRRTNEKLFF
J gene: TRBJ2-1; D gene: NA; V gene: TRBV5-1; clone size: once; CDR3 DNA: TGCGCCAGCAGCTTGGTTGCGAACTCCTACAATGAGCAGTTCTTC; CDR3 protein: CASSLVANSYNEQFF
J gene: TRBJ2-5; D gene: TRBD1; V gene: TRBV5-1; clone size: NA; CDR3 DNA: TGCGCCAGCAGCTTCGGACAGGGGGCGGGAGAGACCCAGTACTTC; CDR3 protein: CASSFGQGAGETQYF
J gene: TRBJ1-1; D gene: NA; V gene: TRBV11-2; clone size: NA; CDR3 DNA: TGTGCCAGCAGCTTCTTTATGAACACTGAAGCTTTCTTT; CDR3 protein: CASSFFMNTEAFF
J gene: TRBJ1-2; D gene: TRBD1; V gene: TRBV5-1; clone size: once; CDR3 DNA: TGCGCCAGCAGCTTGGGCGACAGGGTGCCCTATGGCTACACCTTC; CDR3 protein: CASSLGDRVPYGYTF
J gene: TRBJ2-5; D gene: NA; V gene: TRBV5-5; clone size: NA; CDR3 DNA: TGTGCCAGCAGATTAACAGGGTCCGGAGAGACCCAGTACTTC; CDR3 protein: CASRLTGSGETQYF
J gene: TRBJ1-1; D gene: NA; V gene: TRBV5-1; clone size: few; CDR3 DNA: TGCGCCAGCAGCCTAGACAGTTCTGAGGCTTTCTTT; CDR3 protein: CASSLDSSEAFF
J gene: TRBJ2-1; D gene: NA; V gene: TRBV2; clone size: NA; CDR3 DNA: TGTGCCGGGGCGCCGAGCTCCTACAATGAGCAGTTCTTC; CDR3 protein: CAGAPSSYNEQFF
J gene: TRBJ2-1; D gene: NA; V gene: TRBV7-3; clone size: NA; CDR3 DNA: TGTGCCAGCAGCCCCTCCACAGGGCCCTACAATGAGCAGTTCTTC; CDR3 protein: CASSPSTGPYNEQFF
J gene: TRBJ1-2; D gene: NA; V gene: TRBV9; clone size: NA; CDR3 DNA: TGTGCCAGCAGCGTACGGGGGACCTATGGCTACACCTTC; CDR3 protein: CASSVRGTYGYTF
J gene: TRBJ2-2; D gene: TRBD2; V gene: TRBV7-2; clone size: NA; CDR3 DNA: TGTGCCAGCAGCCTCGGACTAGCGGGGAACACCGGGGAGCTGTTTTTT; CDR3 protein: CASSLGLAGNTGELFF
J gene: TRBJ2-7; D gene: TRBD1; V gene: TRBV29-1; clone size: NA; CDR3 DNA: TGCAGCGTTACAGGGGTAAATCCCCAGTACGAGCAGTACTTC; CDR3 protein: CSVTGVNPQYEQYF
J gene: TRBJ1-2; D gene: NA; V gene: TRBV5-6; clone size: few; CDR3 DNA: TGTGCCAGCAGCGCTATGGACGGTGGGGGGTATGGCTACACCTTC; CDR3 protein: CASSAMDGGGYGYTF
J gene: TRBJ1-1; D gene: NA; V gene: TRBV6-6; clone size: NA; CDR3 DNA: TGTGCCAGCAGTTCTCCGGGACAACCCATGAACACTGAAGCTTTCTTT; CDR3 protein: CASSSPGQPMNTEAFF
J gene: TRBJ2-2; D gene: TRBD2; V gene: TRBV11-3; clone size: NA; CDR3 DNA: TGTGCCAGCAGCAAAGGGAGGGACGCGAACACCGGGGAGCTGTTTTTT; CDR3 protein: CASSKGRDANTGELFF
J gene: TRBJ1-1; D gene: NA; V gene: TRBV11-2; clone size: NA; CDR3 DNA: TGTGCCAGCAGCGGTTCCAGGGGTACTGAAGCTTTCTTT; CDR3 protein: CASSGSRGTEAFF
J gene: TRBJ2-7; D gene: TRBD1; V gene: TRBV6-5; clone size: few; CDR3 DNA: TGTGCCAGCAGTCCACAGGGGCCTTCCTACGAGCAGTACTTC; CDR3 protein: CASSPQGPSYEQYF
J gene: TRBJ1-3; D gene: TRBD1; V gene: TRBV7-9; clone size: NA; CDR3 DNA: TGTGCCAGCAGCGGGACAGGGGGTAGAAACACCATATATTTT; CDR3 protein: CASSGTGGRNTIYF
J gene: TRBJ1-2; D gene: TRBD1; V gene: TRBV7-9; clone size: NA; CDR3 DNA: TGTGCCAGCAGCCGCTTAGGGACAGGGGGTCACTATGGCTACACCTTC; CDR3 protein: CASSRLGTGGHYGYTF
J gene: TRBJ2-7; D gene: NA; V gene: TRBV7-9; clone size: NA; CDR3 DNA: TGTGCCAGCAGCTTAGGACAGACCTCCTACGAGCAGTACTTC; CDR3 protein: CASSLGQTSYEQYF
J gene: TRBJ1-4; D gene: NA; V gene: TRBV19; clone size: once; CDR3 DNA: TGTGCCAGTAGTCCACCCCTCAGCCACAGGGTCGAAAAACTGTTTTTT; CDR3 protein: CASSPPLSHRVEKLFF
J gene: TRBJ1-1; D gene: NA; V gene: TRBV18; clone size: once; CDR3 DNA: TGTGCCAGCTCACCACCGTCCTCCCCGAACACTGAAGCTTTCTTT; CDR3 protein: CASSPPSSPNTEAFF
J gene: TRBJ1-6; D gene: NA; V gene: TRBV7-2; clone size: NA; CDR3 DNA: TGTGCCAGCAGCTTCCCGAATTCACCCCTCCACTTT; CDR3 protein: CASSFPNSPLHF
J gene: TRBJ2-3; D gene: NA; V gene: TRBV27; clone size: NA; CDR3 DNA: TGTGCCAGCAGTTTGGACAGACTCCATTCAGTTAGCACAGATACGCAGTATTTT; CDR3 protein: CASSLDRLHSVSTDTQYF
J gene: TRBJ2-3; D gene: NA; V gene: TRBV7-2; clone size: once; CDR3 DNA: TGTGCCAGCACTCGGGGGTTAACCACAGATACGCAGTATTTT; CDR3 protein: CASTRGLTTDTQYF
J gene: TRBJ1-2; D gene: NA; V gene: TRBV30; clone size: NA; CDR3 DNA: TGTGCCTGGAGTGTAGGGGGTGGCTACACCTTC; CDR3 protein: CAWSVGGGYTF
J gene: TRBJ1-2; D gene: TRBD1; V gene: TRBV30; clone size: NA; CDR3 DNA: TGTGCCAGTACAGGGGAGGGCTACACCTTC; CDR3 protein: CASTGEGYTF
J gene: TRBJ1-1; D gene: NA; V gene: TRBV2; clone size: NA; CDR3 DNA: TGTGCCAGCAGTGACAAGGAGGCCACTGAAGCTTTCTTT; CDR3 protein: CASSDKEATEAFF
J gene: TRBJ1-1; D gene: TRBD1; V gene: TRBV19; clone size: NA; CDR3 DNA: TGTGCCAGCCGGGACAGGAGCACTGAAGCTTTCTTT; CDR3 protein: CASRDRSTEAFF
J gene: TRBJ2-3; D gene: NA; V gene: TRBV6-4; clone size: few; CDR3 DNA: TGTGCCAGCAGCGCGGGGCCAGAAGATACGCAGTATTTT; CDR3 protein: CASSAGPEDTQYF
J gene: TRBJ1-2; D gene: NA; V gene: TRBV28; clone size: NA; CDR3 DNA: TGTGCCAGCAGTTTAGTGGGAGCAGGCCGGCTTGGCTACACCTTC; CDR3 protein: CASSLVGAGRLGYTF
J gene: TRBJ2-7; D gene: NA; V gene: TRBV10-1; clone size: NA; CDR3 DNA: TGCGCCAGCAGTGAGTCTGCAGGGCGGTACGAGCAGTACTTC; CDR3 protein: CASSESAGRYEQYF
J gene: TRBJ1-2; D gene: NA; V gene: TRBV19; clone size: NA; CDR3 DNA: TGTGCCAGTAGTATAAGGACACCCGATATGGATGGCTACACCTTC; CDR3 protein: CASSIRTPDMDGYTF
J gene: TRBJ2-1; D gene: TRBD2; V gene: TRBV30; clone size: NA; CDR3 DNA: TGTGCCTGGAAAGGAGCGGGGGGGCCTGGTGAGCAGTTCTTC; CDR3 protein: CAWKGAGGPGEQFF
J gene: TRBJ2-3; D gene: NA; V gene: TRBV5-1; clone size: NA; CDR3 DNA: TGCGCCAGCAGCCCCGGGGGTGCTCCTAGCACAGATACGCAGTATTTT; CDR3 protein: CASSPGGAPSTDTQYF
J gene: TRBJ1-4; D gene: TRBD1; V gene: TRBV30; clone size: NA; CDR3 DNA: TGTGCCTGGAGTCGGACAGGGTGGGAAAAACTGTTTTTT; CDR3 protein: CAWSRTGWEKLFF
J gene: TRBJ1-6; D gene: TRBD1; V gene: TRBV2; clone size: NA; CDR3 DNA: TGTGCCAGCAGTCCACGGACAGGGGTCGAATCCCTCCACTTT; CDR3 protein: CASSPRTGVESLHF
J gene: TRBJ2-7; D gene: NA; V gene: TRBV19; clone size: NA; CDR3 DNA: TGTGCCAGTAGACCCCGTTACGCAGGGAACTACGAGCAGTACTTC; CDR3 protein: CASRPRYAGNYEQYF
J gene: TRBJ2-7; D gene: NA; V gene: TRBV19; clone size: NA; CDR3 DNA: TGTGCCAGTAGTCCGAGTCCGGGGAGCGAGCAGTACTTC; CDR3 protein: CASSPSPGSEQYF
J gene: TRBJ1-6; D gene: NA; V gene: TRBV4-1; clone size: few; CDR3 DNA: TGCGCCAGCAGCCAAGTGGGGCGAAGCTCCTATAATTCACCCCTCCACTTT; CDR3 protein: CASSQVGRSSYNSPLHF
J gene: TRBJ1-5; D gene: TRBD1; V gene: TRBV4-1; clone size: few; CDR3 DNA: TGCGCCAGCAGCCAAGAAGAAGACAGGGTGAGGAGAGGCAATCAGCCCCAGCATTTT; CDR3 protein: CASSQEEDRVRRGNQPQHF
J gene: TRBJ1-1; D gene: NA; V gene: TRBV2; clone size: NA; CDR3 DNA: TGTGCCTACCCAGGGAGGGGGGAAATGATTGAAGCTTTCTTT; CDR3 protein: CAYPGRGEMIEAFF
J gene: TRBJ2-1; D gene: TRBD1; V gene: TRBV29-1; clone size: NA; CDR3 DNA: TGCAGCGCCCGGACAGGGCTCCTGGTTGAGCAGTTCTTC; CDR3 protein: CSARTGLLVEQFF
J gene: TRBJ2-3; D gene: TRBD2; V gene: TRBV19; clone size: once; CDR3 DNA: TGTGCCAGTAGTATCTTAGCGGGGGGGGCCACAGATACGCAGTATTTT; CDR3 protein: CASSILAGGATDTQYF